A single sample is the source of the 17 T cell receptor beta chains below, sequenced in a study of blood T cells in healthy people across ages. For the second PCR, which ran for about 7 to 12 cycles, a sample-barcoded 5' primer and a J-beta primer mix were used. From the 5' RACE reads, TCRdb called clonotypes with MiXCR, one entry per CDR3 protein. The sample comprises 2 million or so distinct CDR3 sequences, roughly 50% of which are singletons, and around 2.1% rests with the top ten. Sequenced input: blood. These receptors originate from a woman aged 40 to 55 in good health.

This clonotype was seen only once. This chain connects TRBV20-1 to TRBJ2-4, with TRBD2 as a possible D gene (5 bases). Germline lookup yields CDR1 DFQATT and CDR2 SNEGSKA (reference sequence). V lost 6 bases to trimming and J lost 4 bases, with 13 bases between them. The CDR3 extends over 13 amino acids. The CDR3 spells CSAPRGGKNIQYF. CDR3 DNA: TGCAGTGCACCACGGGGTGGGAAAAACATTCAGTACTTC.

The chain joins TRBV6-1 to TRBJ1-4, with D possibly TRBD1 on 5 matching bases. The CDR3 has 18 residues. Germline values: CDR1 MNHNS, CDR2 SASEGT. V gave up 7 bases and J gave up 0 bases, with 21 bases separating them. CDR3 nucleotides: TGTGCCAGCAATCCTGGGGGTGGCAGGCAGGCAACTAATGAAAAACTGTTTTTT. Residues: CASNPGGGRQATNEKLFF.

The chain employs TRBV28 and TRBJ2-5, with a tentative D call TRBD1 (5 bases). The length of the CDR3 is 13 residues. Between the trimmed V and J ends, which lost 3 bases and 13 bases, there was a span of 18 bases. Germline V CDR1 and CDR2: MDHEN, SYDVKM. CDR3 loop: CASSLIRRQPWYF. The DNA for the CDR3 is TGTGCCAGCAGTTTGATCAGAAGACAGCCGTGGTACTTC. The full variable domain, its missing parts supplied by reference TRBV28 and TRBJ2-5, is DVKVTQSSRYLVKRTGEKVFLECVQDMDHENMFWYRQDPGLGLRLIYFSYDVKMKEKGDIPEGYSVSREKKERFSLILESASTNQTSMYLCASSLIRRQPWYFGPGTRLLVL.

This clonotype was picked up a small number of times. CDR3 in amino acids: CASSLVKVTGSQETQYF. CDR3 nucleotides: TGCGCCAGCAGCTTGGTAAAAGTTACCGGGTCCCAAGAGACCCAGTACTTC. The chain recombines TRBV5-1 with TRBJ2-5; D gene unclear. CDR1 and CDR2 from the germline V gene are SGHRS and YFSETQ. With 0 bases removed from V and 1 base from J, the gap between germline ends came to 16 bases. This CDR3 spans 17 amino acids.

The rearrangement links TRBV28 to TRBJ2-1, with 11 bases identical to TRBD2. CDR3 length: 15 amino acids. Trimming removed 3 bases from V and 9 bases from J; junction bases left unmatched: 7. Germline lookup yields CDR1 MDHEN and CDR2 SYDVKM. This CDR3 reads CASSFVSGGAVEQFF. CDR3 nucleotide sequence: TGTGCCAGCAGTTTTGTTAGCGGGGGGGCCGTTGAGCAGTTCTTC.

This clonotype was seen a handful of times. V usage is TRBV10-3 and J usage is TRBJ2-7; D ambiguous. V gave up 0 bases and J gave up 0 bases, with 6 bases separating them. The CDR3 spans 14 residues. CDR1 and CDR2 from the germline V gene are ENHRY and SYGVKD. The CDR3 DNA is TGTGCCATCAGTGAGTCGAGCAGCTCCTACGAGCAGTACTTC. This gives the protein CAISESSSSYEQYF.

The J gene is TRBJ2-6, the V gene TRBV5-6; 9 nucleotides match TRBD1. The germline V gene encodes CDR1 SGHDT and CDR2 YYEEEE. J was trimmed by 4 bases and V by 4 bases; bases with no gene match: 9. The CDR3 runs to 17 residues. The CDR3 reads CASSPEYRGQGANVLTF. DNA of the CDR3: TGTGCCAGCAGCCCAGAGTACAGGGGGCAAGGGGCCAACGTCCTGACTTTC.

The CDR3 protein is CASSELAGGKETQYF. CDR3 bases: TGTGCCAGCAGTGAACTAGCGGGGGGAAAAGAGACCCAGTACTTC. The chain carries TRBV27 and TRBJ2-5; 12 nucleotides match TRBD2. With V trimmed by 5 bases and J by 3 bases, 4 bases remained unmatched. The CDR3 consists of 15 residues. From germline, CDR1 is MNHEY and CDR2 SMNVEV (reference sequence).

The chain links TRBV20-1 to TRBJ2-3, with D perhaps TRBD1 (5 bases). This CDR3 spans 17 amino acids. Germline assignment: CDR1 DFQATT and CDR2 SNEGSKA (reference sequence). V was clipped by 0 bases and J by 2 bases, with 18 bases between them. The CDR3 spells CSARDQGSNLPTDTQYF. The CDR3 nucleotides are TGCAGTGCTAGAGATCAGGGCAGCAACTTGCCCACAGATACGCAGTATTTT.

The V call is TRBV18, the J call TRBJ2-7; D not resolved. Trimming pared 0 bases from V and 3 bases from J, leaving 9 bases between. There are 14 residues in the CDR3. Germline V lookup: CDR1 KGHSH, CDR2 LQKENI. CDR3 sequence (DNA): TGTGCCAGCTCACCACCTAACGGAAACTACGAGCAGTACTTC. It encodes CASSPPNGNYEQYF.

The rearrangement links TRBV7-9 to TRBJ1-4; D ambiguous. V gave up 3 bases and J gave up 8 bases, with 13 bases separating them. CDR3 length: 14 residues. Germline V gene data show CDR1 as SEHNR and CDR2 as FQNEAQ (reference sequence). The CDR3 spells CASSFCRAGEKLFF. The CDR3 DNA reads TGTGCCAGCAGCTTTTGCCGTGCGGGAGAAAAACTGTTTTTT.

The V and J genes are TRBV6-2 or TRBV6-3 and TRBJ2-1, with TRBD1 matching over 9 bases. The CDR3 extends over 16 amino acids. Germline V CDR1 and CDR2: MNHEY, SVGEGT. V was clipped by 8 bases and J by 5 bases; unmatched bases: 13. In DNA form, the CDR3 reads TGTGCCAGCGCCACTACCGGGACAGGGAGCAACAATGAGCAGTTCTTC. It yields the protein CASATTGTGSNNEQFF.

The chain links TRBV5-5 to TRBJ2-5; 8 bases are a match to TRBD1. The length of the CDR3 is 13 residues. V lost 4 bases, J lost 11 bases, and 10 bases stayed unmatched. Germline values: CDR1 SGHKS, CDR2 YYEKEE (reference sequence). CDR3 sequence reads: CASSTLTGEEQYF. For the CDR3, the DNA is TGTGCCAGCAGCACTCTGACAGGGGAGGAGCAGTACTTC.

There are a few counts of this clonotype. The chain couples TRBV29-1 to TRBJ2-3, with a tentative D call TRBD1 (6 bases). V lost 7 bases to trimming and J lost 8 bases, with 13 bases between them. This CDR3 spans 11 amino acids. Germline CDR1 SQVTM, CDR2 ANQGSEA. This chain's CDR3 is CSADGQPTQYF. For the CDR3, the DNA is TGCAGCGCTGACGGACAGCCTACGCAGTATTTT.

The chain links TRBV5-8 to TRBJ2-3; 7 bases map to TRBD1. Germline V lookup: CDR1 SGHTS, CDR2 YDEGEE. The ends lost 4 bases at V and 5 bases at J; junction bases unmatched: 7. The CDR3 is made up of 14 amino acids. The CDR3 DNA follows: TGTGCCAGCAGCCGCCCAGGGGGAGTAGATACGCAGTATTTT. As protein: CASSRPGGVDTQYF.

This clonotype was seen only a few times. The CDR3 sequence: CSARTTGNYGYTF. DNA of the CDR3: TGCAGTGCTAGGACGACAGGGAACTATGGCTACACCTTC. The genes are TRBV20-1 and TRBJ1-2, with 7 bases matching TRBD1. This CDR3 has 13 residues. J was trimmed by 2 bases and V by 3 bases; bases with no gene match: 3. CDR1 DFQATT and CDR2 SNEGSKA come from the germline V gene (reference sequence).

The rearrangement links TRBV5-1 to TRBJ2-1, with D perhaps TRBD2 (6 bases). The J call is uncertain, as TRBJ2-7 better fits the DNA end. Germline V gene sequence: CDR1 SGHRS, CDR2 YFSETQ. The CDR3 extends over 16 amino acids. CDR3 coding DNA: TGCGCCAGCAGCTTTGGAGGGTCCAATCGCTACAATGAGCAGTACTTC. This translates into CASSFGGSNRYNEQYF.